The 13 T cell receptor beta chains reported below all come from one sample, sequenced in a study of shared clonotypes between healthy human individuals. The table came from immunoSEQ multiplex PCR; TCRdb's copy has only in-frame clones and leaves some out. The sample has over a million clones; about four fifths are singletons. Sequenced: memory CD4+ T cells from PBMCs. Subset defined: CD45RA-negative fraction. The source is a young man in good health. Some clones in this sample may be carry-over from other donors' samples.

This chain connects TRBV6-1 to TRBJ2-7; D may be TRBD1 (6 bases). This CDR3 comprises 13 residues. The V and J ends lost 10 bases and 3 bases respectively, with 16 bases between them. Looked up from germline, CDR1 is MNHNS and CDR2 is SASEGT. The CDR3 loop reads CATCRDIHYEQYF. CDR3 DNA: TGTGCCACCTGTCGGGACATCCACTACGAGCAGTACTTC.

This rearrangement joins TRBV28 to TRBJ2-1; D perhaps matches TRBD2 (6 bases). Germline V CDR1 and CDR2: MDHEN, SYDVKM. V was trimmed by 3 bases and J by 13 bases, leaving 22 bases between them. The length of the CDR3 is 15 residues. The CDR3 spells CASSFNGAGPTLQFF. CDR3 bases: TGTGCCAGCAGTTTTAATGGAGCGGGCCCAACTCTACAGTTCTTC.

The chain has TRBV2 and TRBJ1-2; D gene ambiguous. The V end lost 2 bases, the J end lost 4 bases, and 11 bases lay between the germline ends. CDR3 length: 14 residues. In germline, CDR1 is SNHLY, CDR2 FYNNEI. The CDR3 region is CASSEIGSSYGYTF. The CDR3 DNA is TGTGCCAGCAGTGAAATCGGCAGCTCCTATGGCTACACCTTC.

The J gene is TRBJ1-2, the V gene TRBV6-6; the match to TRBD1 covers 9 bases. CDR1 is MNHNY and CDR2 is SVGAGI in the germline V gene (reference sequence). The CDR3 is made up of 15 amino acids. Unmatched junction bases numbered 3, after V lost 4 bases and J lost 0 bases. The CDR3 nucleotides read TGTGCCAGCAGTTTCCGGGACAGGGCTAACTATGGCTACACCTTC. Its translation is CASSFRDRANYGYTF.

The CDR3 reads CASRRTLGNYGYTF. CDR3 DNA: TGTGCCAGCCGAAGGACGTTGGGGAACTATGGCTACACCTTC. The chain links TRBV6-5 to TRBJ1-2; D gene uncertain. The CDR3 has 14 amino acids. Germline CDR1 is MNHEY and CDR2 is SVGAGI. The V end lost 8 bases, the J end lost 2 bases, and 15 bases lay between the germline ends.

The chain couples TRBV7-2 to TRBJ2-3, with D possibly matching TRBD1 (5 bases). The CDR3 loop spans 11 amino acids. V was shortened by 11 bases and J by 3 bases, with 9 bases between the two germline ends. Germline values: CDR1 SGHTA, CDR2 FQGNSA. In DNA form, the CDR3 reads TGTGCCGGGGCGATAACAGATACGCAGTATTTT. This sequence encodes CAGAITDTQYF. Together with reference TRBV7-2 and TRBJ2-3, the CDR3 gives the full variable domain: GAGVSQSPSNKVTEKGKDVELRCDPISGHTALYWYRQSLGQGLEFLIYFQGNSAPDKSGLPSDRFSAERTGGSVSTLTIQRTQQEDSAVYLCAGAITDTQYFGPGTRLTVL.

This clone was seen a few times. The chain joins TRBV5-4 to TRBJ2-5, with 9 bases fitting TRBD2. The length of the CDR3 is 17 residues. The V gene end was trimmed by 4 bases and the J gene end by 4 bases; junction bases not matched to a gene: 14. Germline values: CDR1 SGHNT, CDR2 YYREEE (reference sequence). CDR3 loop: CASSPGGGRARLETQYF. CDR3 coding DNA: TGTGCCAGCAGCCCCGGGGGCGGGAGGGCTAGATTAGAGACCCAGTACTTC.

The V gene is TRBV7-3, the J gene TRBJ2-2; D possibly corresponds to TRBD1 (6 bases). The CDR3 contains 13 residues. In germline, CDR1 is SGHTA, CDR2 FQGTGA. The ends were cut back, 4 bases at V and 11 bases at J, with 14 bases in the middle. CDR3 protein: CASSSAHRAELFF. CDR3 in DNA: TGTGCCAGCAGCTCAGCCCACAGGGCAGAGCTGTTTTTT.

Turning to this clone: Other DNA sequences in the sample encode the same CDR3. The chain recombines TRBV30 with TRBJ2-3, with 7 bases fitting TRBD2. The CDR3 has 13 amino acids. Trimming cost V 4 bases and J 1 base; bases outside gene matches: 2. Germline CDR1 and CDR2: GTSNPN and SVGIG (reference sequence). The CDR3 DNA reads as TGTGCCTGGAATCGGGGGGGCACAGATACGCAGTATTTT. Translated, it gives CAWNRGGTDTQYF.

This chain uses TRBV5-1 with TRBJ1-1; D call uncertain. The CDR3 sequence is 14 residues long. CDR1 and CDR2 from the germline V gene are SGHRS and YFSETQ. The ends were cut back, 4 bases at V and 1 base at J, with 11 bases in the middle. CDR3: CASSPPHPNTEAFF. CDR3 sequence (DNA): TGCGCCAGCAGCCCGCCCCACCCGAACACTGAAGCTTTCTTT.

This chain connects TRBV7-9 to TRBJ2-3, with a tentative D call TRBD2 (5 bases). From germline, CDR1 is SEHNR and CDR2 FQNEAQ (reference sequence). The CDR3 is 13 amino acids. Trimming shortened V by 4 bases and J by 7 bases, and 12 bases separated the two germline ends. The CDR3 reads CASSYQTTNTQYF. CDR3 bases: TGTGCCAGCAGCTATCAGACTACAAATACGCAGTATTTT. The full variable domain, rest sourced from reference TRBV7-9 and TRBJ2-3, is DTGVSQNPRHKITKRGQNVTFRCDPISEHNRLYWYRQTLGQGPEFLTYFQNEAQLEKSRLLSDRFSAERPKGSFSTLEIQRTEQGDSAMYLCASSYQTTNTQYFGPGTRLTVL.

This clone has just a few counts. This chain uses TRBV29-1 with TRBJ1-1; D is uncertain. Per the germline V gene, CDR1 is SQVTM and CDR2 is ANQGSEA. The CDR3 spans 12 residues. Trimming stripped 5 bases from V and 6 bases from J, with 13 bases between. CDR3 residues: CSVLDPGPEAFF. The DNA of the CDR3 is TGCAGCGTTCTAGACCCGGGCCCTGAAGCTTTCTTT.

The chain joins TRBV27 to TRBJ2-2; the D is unclear. The CDR3 contains 15 residues. Germline assignment: CDR1 MNHEY and CDR2 SMNVEV (reference sequence). Trimming cost V 3 bases and J 2 bases, with 10 bases left between them. In DNA, the CDR3 is TGTGCCAGCAGTTTGGCACGGGTTAACACCGGGGAGCTGTTTTTT. Amino acid sequence: CASSLARVNTGELFF.